The rows below give T cell receptor beta chains drawn from one sample of a study of blood T cell repertoires in COVID-19. Using immunoSEQ multiplex PCR, the repertoire was profiled, and TCRdb retains in-frame clones only, with some absent. Counted here are about 520,000 clones, 75% to 90% occurring once; the ten biggest clones make up approximately 3.2%. Sequenced material: peripheral blood. These TCRs come from a human donor in a cohort sampled during active COVID-19. CDR3s include the opening cysteine and the closing phenylalanine or tryptophan. D genes are given only for firm matches. Some rows have no size entry. The others give once, few or many, or a class for an expanded clone.

v_gene	abundance	j_gene	d_gene	CDR3aa	CDR3nt
TRBV7-9	.	TRBJ2-5	TRBD2	CASSLRQTSGQETQYF	TGTGCCAGCAGCCTCCGTCAGACTAGCGGCCAAGAGACCCAGTACTTC
TRBV4-3	.	TRBJ2-5	.	CASSHQIGWAGEETQYF	TGCGCCAGCAGCCACCAAATAGGATGGGCAGGGGAAGAGACCCAGTACTTC
TRBV12-3/TRBV12-4	few	TRBJ1-1	.	CASGRQVNTEAFF	TGTGCCAGCGGTAGACAGGTGAACACTGAAGCTTTCTTT
TRBV18	.	TRBJ2-5	TRBD2	CASSPGFQASGSQETQYF	TGTGCCAGCTCACCAGGATTTCAGGCTAGCGGGAGCCAGGAGACCCAGTACTTC
TRBV5-1	.	TRBJ2-7	TRBD1	CASSRGQGGYYEQYF	TGCGCCAGCAGCAGAGGACAGGGGGGGTACTACGAGCAGTACTTC
TRBV6-1	.	TRBJ2-7	TRBD2	CASSERTSGRREQYF	TGTGCCAGCAGTGAGCGGACTAGCGGGAGGCGCGAGCAGTACTTC
TRBV4-1	.	TRBJ1-5	.	CASSQDRAGLNQPQHF	TGCGCCAGCAGCCAAGATAGGGCAGGGCTCAATCAGCCCCAGCATTTT
TRBV5-4	.	TRBJ1-1	.	CASSPFGQPAFF	TGTGCCAGCAGTCCTTTTGGACAACCCGCTTTCTTT
TRBV19	.	TRBJ2-1	TRBD2	CASSLKRGLAGARLDNEQFF	TGTGCCAGTAGTCTCAAAAGGGGACTAGCGGGAGCGAGGTTAGACAATGAGCAGTTCTTC
TRBV4-1	.	TRBJ2-2	.	CASSRIALLDTGELFF	TGCGCCAGCAGCCGAATAGCGTTATTGGACACCGGGGAGCTGTTTTTT
TRBV28	.	TRBJ1-3	.	CASIGGGLGLTSRNTIYF	TGTGCCAGCATTGGGGGCGGGCTGGGCTTGACAAGCAGAAACACCATATATTTT
TRBV3-1/TRBV3-2	few	TRBJ2-1	.	CASSQATSSYNEQFF	TGTGCCAGCAGCCAAGCGACTAGCTCCTACAATGAGCAGTTCTTC
TRBV30	.	TRBJ2-7	.	CAWSVVVGSITYEQYF	TGTGCCTGGAGTGTAGTTGTGGGCAGCATAACCTACGAGCAGTACTTC
TRBV2	.	TRBJ1-6	.	CASVQGRNSPLHF	TGTGCCAGCGTTCAGGGAAGGAATTCACCCCTCCACTTT
TRBV7-2	.	TRBJ2-3	TRBD1	CASSSWTGRISSTDTQYF	TGTGCCAGCAGCTCCTGGACAGGAAGAATATCGAGCACAGATACGCAGTATTTT
TRBV29-1	.	TRBJ2-7	.	CSVVKMGAGASEQYF	TGCAGCGTTGTGAAAATGGGGGCTGGGGCTAGCGAGCAGTACTTC
TRBV7-3	once	TRBJ2-5	.	CASSLMGGQETQYF	TGTGCCAGCAGCTTAATGGGGGGCCAAGAGACCCAGTACTTC
TRBV5-1	.	TRBJ1-1	.	CASGPVGALNTEAFF	TGCGCCAGCGGTCCCGTTGGGGCACTGAACACTGAAGCTTTCTTT
TRBV11-3	.	TRBJ2-5	TRBD1	CASSSRTGKRETQYF	TGTGCCAGCAGCTCCCGGACAGGGAAGAGAGAGACCCAGTACTTC
TRBV2	.	TRBJ2-1	.	CASSEAQVPQGGSYNEQFF	TGTGCCAGCAGTGAAGCGCAAGTTCCTCAGGGGGGCTCCTACAATGAGCAGTTCTTC
TRBV7-2	.	TRBJ2-5	TRBD2	CASSLGGRAAETQYF	TGTGCCAGCAGCTTAGGAGGGAGGGCCGCAGAGACCCAGTACTTC
TRBV3-1/TRBV3-2	.	TRBJ2-7	TRBD2	CASSQDLGTSGPFSYEQYF	TGTGCCAGCAGCCAAGATCTGGGGACTAGCGGGCCCTTCTCCTACGAGCAGTACTTC
TRBV27	.	TRBJ2-6	.	CASSLFRPGFSGANVLTF	TGTGCCAGCAGTTTATTTCGGCCAGGCTTCTCTGGGGCCAACGTCCTGACTTTC
TRBV28	.	TRBJ1-1	TRBD1	CASSLSGQGSTEAFF	TGTGCCAGCAGTCTCTCGGGACAGGGGAGCACTGAAGCTTTCTTT
TRBV7-2	.	TRBJ2-7	TRBD1	CASSLSGTGGGEQYF	TGTGCCAGCAGCTTATCCGGGACAGGGGGCGGCGAGCAGTACTTC
TRBV19	once	TRBJ2-7	TRBD2	CASSISGRGYEQYF	TGTGCCAGTAGTATTAGCGGGAGAGGCTACGAGCAGTACTTC
TRBV5-1	.	TRBJ2-7	.	CASSLGSAAGPGQRQYF	TGCGCCAGCAGCTTGGGATCCGCGGCGGGACCCGGACAACGGCAGTACTTC
TRBV6-2/TRBV6-3	.	TRBJ2-7	.	CASSLGGSVLEQYF	TGTGCCAGCAGTCTTGGTGGGAGTGTCCTTGAGCAGTACTTC